Listed below are T cell receptor beta chains from one sample, sequenced in a study of T cell responses to AZD1222 COVID-19 vaccine. Here immunoSEQ multiplex PCR was the method, and the copy in TCRdb shows in-frame clones only, minus some. The sample holds 210,000 or so clones, approximately 94% seen once. Sequenced material: peripheral blood, taken 28 days after the second dose of the MenACWY control vaccine. These receptor sequences come from an adult who received the MenACWY meningococcal vaccine as a control. The CDR3 runs from the conserved cysteine through the conserved F or W.

j_call v_call cdr3_aa
TRBJ1-3 TRBV5-6 CASSLEGARDTIYF
TRBJ2-5 TRBV14 CASSELTSGIETQYF
TRBJ2-4 TRBV9 CASSGWGLGAKNIQYF
TRBJ1-3 TRBV6-5 CASKKTGDGNTIYF
TRBJ1-1 TRBV7-2 CASSRTSANTEAFF
TRBJ1-5 TRBV12-3/TRBV12-4 CASSLYSNQPQHF
TRBJ1-2 TRBV6-1 CASSVEPGQGAYGYTF
TRBJ1-6 TRBV28 CASSLAGAGNSPLHF
TRBJ1-1 TRBV6-5 CASSYRTGYTEAFF
TRBJ2-2 TRBV24-1 CATSDARDTGELFF
TRBJ1-2 TRBV2 CASSQTVYGYTF
TRBJ2-6 TRBV27 CASSPLRTGSSGANVLTF
TRBJ2-5 TRBV7-2 CASSEGPGETQYF
TRBJ2-1 TRBV28 CASSFGLAYNEQFF
TRBJ2-1 TRBV4-2 CASSQRTGNEQFF
TRBJ1-1 TRBV30 CAWIRPPNTEAFF
TRBJ2-7 TRBV5-4 CASRSGTGTSGGSYEQYF
TRBJ1-1 TRBV7-9 CASSLGTNTEAFF
TRBJ1-6 TRBV2 CASSSGSYNSPLHF
TRBJ2-7 TRBV27 CASSLNRVNEQYF
TRBJ2-1 TRBV7-9 CASSLRRQGLGDGQFF
TRBJ1-5 TRBV28 CASSPPGQPQHF
TRBJ1-1 TRBV7-9 CASSPFSGTEAFF
TRBJ2-5 TRBV19 CASNGPAETQYF
TRBJ2-1 TRBV28 CASSLGLAKYNEQFF
TRBJ2-1 TRBV4-2 CASSQEGSLAGGGNEQFF